This T cell receptor beta chain is from a study of T cells in Graves' hyperthyroidism and ophthalmopathy. The TCR beta CDR3 regions underwent amplification using RNA transcripts as the source. HTBI primers were employed in a first-round RT-PCR of the TCR CDR3. TCRdb processed the multiplex PCR reads anew with MiXCR; each CDR3 protein has one entry. This table has around 660,000 distinct CDR3 sequences, 45% appearing once. Note on this clonotype: Its specificity is not known. At one end, the junction sequence differs from germline, possibly due to a read error.

Notes on the study in general: Peripheral blood also featured most of the thyroid clonotypes expanded above 0.001. Ophthalmopathy cases were set apart from stable hyperthyroidism by a 13 V-J model. The model foresaw ophthalmopathy a median around seven months prior to onset.

Those patients with uncontrolled infection, other autoimmune disease, pregnancy or lactation were excluded. The sequence came from an adult man with Graves' disease, either hyperthyroidism or ophthalmopathy (not recorded which). The sequenced material came from peripheral blood or thyroid tissue (not recorded which).

CDR3 DNA: TGTGCCATCAGTGTGGTTGATGGTGAAAAACTGCTTTTT. Amino acid sequence: CAISVVDGEKLLF. The chain combines TRBV10-3 with TRBJ1-4; no firm D call. CDR1 is ENHRY and CDR2 is SYGVKD in the germline V gene. The CDR3 is 13 residues long.